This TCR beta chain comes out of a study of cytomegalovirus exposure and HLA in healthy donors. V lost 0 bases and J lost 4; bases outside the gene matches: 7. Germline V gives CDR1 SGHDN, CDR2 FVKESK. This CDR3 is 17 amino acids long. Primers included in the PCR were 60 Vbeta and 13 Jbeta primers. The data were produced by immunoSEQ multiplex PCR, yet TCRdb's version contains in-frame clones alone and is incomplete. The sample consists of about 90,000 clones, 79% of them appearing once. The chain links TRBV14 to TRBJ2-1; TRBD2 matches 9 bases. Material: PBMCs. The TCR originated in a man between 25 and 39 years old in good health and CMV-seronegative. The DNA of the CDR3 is TGTGCCAGCAGCCAAGATTTGAGACTAGCGGATTACAATGAGCAGTTCTTC. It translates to CASSQDLRLADYNEQFF.